Sequencing of this T cell receptor (beta chain) was carried out in a study of blood T cell repertoires in COVID-19. Original handling: Reference gene primer amplification in the assay estimated nucleated cell counts. Generated by immunoSEQ multiplex PCR, the TCRdb table keeps only in-frame clones and is missing some. V, J and clone size reflect that table, while D and trimming were determined from the DNA. The profile shows under 200,000 clones, approximately 88% of them singletons. Assignment of participants to cohorts was predicated upon participant-reported clinical history. For recovered donors of Cohort 3, there were two negative PCRs, clearance, or symptom resolution. This clone has a handful of counts. The CDR3 consists of 15 residues. The V gene's germline CDR1 is LNHDA and CDR2 SQIVND (reference sequence). The V end lost 8 bases, the J end lost 2 bases, and 16 bases lay between the germline ends.

The receptor comes from a woman between 50 and 59 years old who had recovered from COVID-19. Sequenced sample: PBMCs or T cells enriched from blood (not recorded which). The chain combines TRBV19 with TRBJ1-5; the D gene is possibly TRBD1 (5 bases). CDR3 bases: TGTGCCAGTCGTCTTGGCGGGGGAGGCAATCAGCCCCAGCATTTT. It translates to CASRLGGGGNQPQHF.